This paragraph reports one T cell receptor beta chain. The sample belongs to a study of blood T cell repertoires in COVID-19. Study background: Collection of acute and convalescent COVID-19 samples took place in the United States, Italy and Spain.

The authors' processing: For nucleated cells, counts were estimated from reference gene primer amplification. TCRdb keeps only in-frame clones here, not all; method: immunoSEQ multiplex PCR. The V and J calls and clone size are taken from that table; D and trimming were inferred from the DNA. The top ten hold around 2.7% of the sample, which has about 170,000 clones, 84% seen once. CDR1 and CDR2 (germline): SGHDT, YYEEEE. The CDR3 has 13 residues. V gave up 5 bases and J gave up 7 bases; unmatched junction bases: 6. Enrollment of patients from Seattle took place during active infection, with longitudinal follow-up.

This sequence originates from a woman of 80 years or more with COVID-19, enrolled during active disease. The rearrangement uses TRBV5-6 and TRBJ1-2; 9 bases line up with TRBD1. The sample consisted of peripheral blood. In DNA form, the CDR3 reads TGTGCCAGCAGGAAACAGGGGGCGGGTGGCTACACCTTC. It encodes CASRKQGAGGYTF.